Listed below are T cell receptor beta chains from one sample, sequenced in a study of neurological immune-mediated disorders. MiXCR, applied by TCRdb to the 5' RACE reads, yields one record per CDR3 protein. This sample has roughly 100,000 distinct CDR3 sequences, with 3.5% to 4% found just once. The source material was PBMCs. These TCRs come from a woman between 18 and 29 years old with multiple sclerosis. Both conserved end residues are part of each CDR3. Expanded clones are given a class, and other clones once, few, many or no size at all.

v_call,clone_size,cdr3_aa
TRBV5-1,many,CASSLGLAGAVSETQYF
TRBV7-3,many,CASSSGPREEQYF
TRBV20-1,many,CSARDPRMNTEAFF
TRBV20-1,many,CSATGGGQPQHF
TRBV6-1,many,CASSTRDSLEAFF
TRBV11-2,many,CASSLTGKRDTQYF
TRBV4-2,many,CASSQVSVRERGANVLTF
TRBV9,many,CASSVSTSGRGYNEQFF
TRBV10-3,few,CAITSSLGGANYEQYF
TRBV20-1,NA,CSVSSGSRYEQYF
TRBV7-9,many,CASSFWSSGGAGGDTQYF
TRBV28,many,CASPRGGVYEQYF
TRBV10-3,many,CATSLEGRQYF
TRBV6-6,many,CASSYRVENSPLHF
TRBV15,many,CATSRMTANTEAFF
TRBV7-9,many,CASSGIGAPNYGYTF
TRBV3-1,many,CASRPTGGYEQYF
TRBV7-9,many,CASSLDRDYGYTF
TRBV20-1,many,CSAERLAGGLNEQFF
TRBV24-1,many,CATMQGQSNQPQHF
TRBV14,NA,CASSQGMKGEWAFF
TRBV7-2,many,CASSLLGGGTTDTQYF
TRBV7-9,many,CASSRAANTEAFF
TRBV11-1,many,CASSLVPSGELFF
TRBV7-2,few,CASSFAAKGETQYF
TRBV20-1,many,CSARDVGRGARGYTF
TRBV12-3/TRBV12-4,many,CASTPVGTSNEQFF
TRBV5-1,few,CASSLEKNQPQHF
TRBV7-9,many,CASSLEGTGGDEQFF
TRBV2,few,CASSEWVADTEAFF
TRBV9,many,CASSVAPSGGELFF
TRBV5-1,many,CASSLESLAGTDTQYF
TRBV11-2,many,CASSTTGDGNTIYF
TRBV12-3/TRBV12-4,many,CASSLGGGPTEAFF
TRBV20-1,many,CSASRDRGSEQYF
TRBV20-1,many,CSARVGYNQPQHF
TRBV3-1,many,CASSQQGEKYF
TRBV9,many,CASSVGATAHSYNSPLHF
TRBV20-1,many,CSARVESSYEQYF
TRBV20-1,many,CSARSSEREGLGNEQFF
TRBV30,many,CACGLAVYEQYF
TRBV20-1,few,CSASPRQGSRNIQYF
TRBV6-5,many,CASSYAGSSYNEQFF
TRBV20-1,NA,CSVIPGTSGWNEQFF